This record concerns one TCR beta chain sequence. As yet, its antigen is unknown. This specimen belongs to a study of cytomegalovirus exposure and HLA in healthy donors. Study-level findings and limits: Upon later analysis, HLA-associated TCR beta chains proved more clonally expanded than other, equally common chains. Researchers reported from a later analysis that most CMV-associated TCR beta chains appeared HLA-restricted.

Both 60 Vbeta primers and 13 Jbeta primers went into the PCR. In the original processing: A follow-up analysis tallied tens of millions of unique TCR beta chains, approximately 11 million shared. Sequenced by immunoSEQ multiplex PCR; TCRdb stores in-frame clones only, minus some. Clone size and V and J calls were adopted from that table, with D and trimming inferred from the DNA. Among fewer than 120,000 clones listed, around 86% were seen once. The CDR3 has 14 residues. Germline CDR1 is SGHRS and CDR2 is YFSETQ. Trimming pared 4 bases from V and 4 bases from J, leaving 11 bases between. The sequencing sample was made of PBMCs. This receptor was obtained from a man aged 35-49 years in good health and CMV-seronegative. V usage is TRBV5-1 and J usage is TRBJ1-4; possibly TRBD1 for D (6 bases). CDR3: CASSKTGLNEKLFF. The CDR3 bases are TGCGCCAGCAGCAAGACAGGACTTAATGAAAAACTGTTTTTT.